Listed below are T cell receptor beta chains from one sample, sequenced in a study of blood T cell repertoires in COVID-19. Sequenced by immunoSEQ multiplex PCR; TCRdb stores in-frame clones only, minus some. Of a few hundred thousand clones in the sample, around 87% were seen once. The sequenced sample was PBMCs or T cells enriched from blood (not recorded which). These receptors were collected from a man in his forties in a cohort exposed to, infected with or recovered from COVID-19 (not recorded which). The CDR3 runs from the conserved cysteine through the conserved F or W. The order of the fields is clone size, D gene, J gene, V gene, CDR3 protein, CDR3 DNA. The D gene is left open where the match is weak. Expanded clones get a size class; other rows say once, few or many, or leave the size out.

- - TRBJ1-4 TRBV25-1 CASSENRVTNEKLFF TGTGCCAGCAGTGAGAACAGGGTGACTAATGAAAAACTGTTTTTT
- - TRBJ1-2 TRBV21-1 CAVDSLYGYTF TGTGCCGTGGACAGTCTCTATGGCTACACCTTC
- TRBD1 TRBJ2-3 TRBV28 CASTVGQATDTQYF TGTGCCAGCACCGTGGGACAGGCCACAGATACGCAGTATTTT
- - TRBJ1-3 TRBV5-1 CASSLVGGFSGNTIYF TGCGCCAGCAGCTTGGTGGGGGGGTTCTCTGGAAACACCATATATTTT
once TRBD1 TRBJ2-2 TRBV5-1 CASSLAGQGTGELFF TGCGCCAGCAGCTTGGCGGGACAGGGCACCGGGGAGCTGTTTTTT
- TRBD1 TRBJ2-1 TRBV5-1 CASSIGTGPYNEQFF TGCGCCAGCAGCATCGGGACAGGGCCCTACAATGAGCAGTTCTTC
once TRBD1 TRBJ2-6 TRBV7-2 CASSPTGGLNVLTF TGTGCCAGCAGCCCGACAGGGGGCCTTAACGTCCTGACTTTC
- TRBD2 TRBJ2-1 TRBV7-3 CASSHGLARGNEQFF TGTGCCAGCAGCCATGGACTAGCCAGGGGCAATGAGCAGTTCTTC
- TRBD1 TRBJ1-4 TRBV4-1 CASSQAGGNEKLFF TGCGCCAGCAGCCAAGCAGGGGGAAATGAAAAACTGTTTTTT
few - TRBJ1-1 TRBV28 CASSFGGRNTEAFF TGTGCCAGCAGTTTTGGGGGGAGGAACACTGAAGCTTTCTTT
- - TRBJ1-4 TRBV29-1 CSVAETWNEKLFF TGCAGCGTGGCCGAAACGTGGAATGAAAAACTGTTTTTT
- TRBD2 TRBJ2-3 TRBV2 CASSWAGGPTDTQYF TGTGCCAGCAGTTGGGCGGGAGGGCCCACAGATACGCAGTATTTT
- - TRBJ2-2 TRBV11-2 CASSPIQDGELFF TGTGCCAGCAGCCCCATACAGGACGGGGAGCTGTTTTTT
many TRBD2 TRBJ2-2 TRBV6-5 CASMEEAGGTGELFF TGTGCCAGCATGGAGGAGGCGGGAGGCACCGGGGAGCTGTTTTTT
once TRBD2 TRBJ2-1 TRBV10-1 CATSFGGGGGYNEQFF TGCGCCACCAGCTTCGGCGGGGGTGGAGGGTACAATGAGCAGTTCTTC
- TRBD1 TRBJ2-7 TRBV6-5 CASSPRQGTYEQYF TGTGCCAGCAGTCCTAGACAGGGGACCTACGAGCAGTACTTC
once - TRBJ1-5 TRBV6-6 CASTEIGSNQPQHF TGTGCCAGCACCGAGATCGGGAGCAATCAGCCCCAGCATTTT
- - TRBJ1-3 TRBV6-6 CASSRQVPSSGNTIYF TGTGCCAGCAGTCGACAGGTCCCGAGCTCTGGAAACACCATATATTTT
- TRBD1 TRBJ1-1 TRBV6-2/TRBV6-3 CASSYSETGTTEAFF TGTGCCAGCAGTTACTCTGAGACAGGGACCACTGAAGCTTTCTTT
- TRBD2 TRBJ2-7 TRBV27 CASSRTSGGRPYF TGTGCCAGCAGTCGGACTAGCGGGGGTCGACCGTACTTC
- - TRBJ1-5 TRBV7-8 CASSLSGGNSGNQPQHF TGTGCCAGCAGCTTATCGGGGGGCAATTCAGGCAATCAGCCCCAGCATTTT
- TRBD1 TRBJ2-7 TRBV14 CASSLYQTSTGKVHEQYF TGTGCCAGCAGCCTCTACCAAACTTCGACAGGGAAAGTTCACGAGCAGTACTTC
- - TRBJ1-1 TRBV27 CASSLGQNTEAFF TGTGCCAGCAGTTTGGGGCAAAACACTGAAGCTTTCTTT
- TRBD1 TRBJ1-2 TRBV5-1 CASSPGTGSLEGYTF TGCGCCAGCAGCCCTGGGACAGGGTCCTTAGAAGGCTACACCTTC
- - TRBJ1-1 TRBV5-1 CASRQGFGNTEAFF TGCGCCAGCAGGCAGGGGTTCGGGAACACTGAAGCTTTCTTT
- TRBD2 TRBJ2-3 TRBV27 CASSLFNPGGLTDTQYF TGTGCCAGCAGTTTATTTAATCCGGGAGGGCTCACAGATACGCAGTATTTT
once TRBD1 TRBJ1-6 TRBV27 CASSLRDRGNSPLHF TGTGCCAGCAGCCTCCGGGACAGGGGTAATTCACCCCTCCACTTT